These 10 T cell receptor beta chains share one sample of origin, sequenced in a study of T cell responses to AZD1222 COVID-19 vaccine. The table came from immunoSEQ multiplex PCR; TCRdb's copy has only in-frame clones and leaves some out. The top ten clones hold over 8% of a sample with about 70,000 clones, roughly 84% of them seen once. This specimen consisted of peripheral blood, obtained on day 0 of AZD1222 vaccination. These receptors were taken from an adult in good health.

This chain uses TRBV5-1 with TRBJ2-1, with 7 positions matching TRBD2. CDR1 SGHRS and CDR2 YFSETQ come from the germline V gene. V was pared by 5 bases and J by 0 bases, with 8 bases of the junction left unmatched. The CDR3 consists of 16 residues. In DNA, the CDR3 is TGCGCCAGCAGAAGGGAGGGCCGGAGCTCCTACAATGAGCAGTTCTTC. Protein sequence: CASRREGRSSYNEQFF.

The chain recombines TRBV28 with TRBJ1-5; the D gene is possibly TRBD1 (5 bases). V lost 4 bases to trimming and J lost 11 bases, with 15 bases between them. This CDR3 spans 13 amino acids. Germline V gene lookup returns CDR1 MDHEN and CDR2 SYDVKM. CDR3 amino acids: CASSSYERGAQHF. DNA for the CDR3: TGTGCCAGCAGTTCCTACGAACGGGGGGCCCAGCATTTT.

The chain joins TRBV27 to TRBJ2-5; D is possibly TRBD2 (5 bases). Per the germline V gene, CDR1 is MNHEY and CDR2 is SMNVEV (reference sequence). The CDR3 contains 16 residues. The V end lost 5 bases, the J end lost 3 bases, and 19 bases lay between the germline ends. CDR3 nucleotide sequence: TGTGCCAGCAGTACACAGCCTACCGGACTCGAAGAGACCCAGTACTTC. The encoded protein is CASSTQPTGLEETQYF.

CDR3 sequence: CASSVVGGYTEAFF. CDR3 bases: TGTGCCAGCAGCGTAGTTGGGGGGTACACTGAAGCTTTCTTT. This chain joins TRBV9 and TRBJ1-1, with a tentative D call TRBD1 (5 bases). CDR3 length: 14 amino acids. Trimming left V 0 bases short and J 3 bases short, with 9 bases between. CDR1 is SGDLS and CDR2 is YYNGEE in the germline V gene.

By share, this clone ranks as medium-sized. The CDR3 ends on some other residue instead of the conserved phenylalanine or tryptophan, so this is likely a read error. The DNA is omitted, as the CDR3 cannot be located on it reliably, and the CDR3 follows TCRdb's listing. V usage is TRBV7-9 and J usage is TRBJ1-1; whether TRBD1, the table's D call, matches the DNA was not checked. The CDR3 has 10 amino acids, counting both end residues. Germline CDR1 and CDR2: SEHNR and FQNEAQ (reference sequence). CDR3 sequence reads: CASNTLQAPE.

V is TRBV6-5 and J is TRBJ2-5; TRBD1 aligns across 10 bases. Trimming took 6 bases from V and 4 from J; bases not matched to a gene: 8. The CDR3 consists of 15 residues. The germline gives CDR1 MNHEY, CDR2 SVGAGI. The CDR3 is CASRVTGGAGETQYF. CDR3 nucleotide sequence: TGTGCCAGCAGGGTGACAGGGGGCGCGGGAGAGACCCAGTACTTC.

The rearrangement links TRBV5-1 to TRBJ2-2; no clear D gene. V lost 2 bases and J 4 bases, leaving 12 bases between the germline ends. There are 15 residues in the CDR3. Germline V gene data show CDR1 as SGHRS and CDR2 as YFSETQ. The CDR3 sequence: CASSFEFLGTGELFF. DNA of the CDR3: TGCGCCAGCAGCTTTGAGTTCTTAGGCACCGGGGAGCTGTTTTTT.

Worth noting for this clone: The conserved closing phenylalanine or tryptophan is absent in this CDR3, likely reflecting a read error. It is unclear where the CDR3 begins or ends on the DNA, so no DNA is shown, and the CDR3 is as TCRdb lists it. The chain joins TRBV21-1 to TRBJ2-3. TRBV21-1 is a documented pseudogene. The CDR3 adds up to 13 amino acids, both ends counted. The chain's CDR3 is CASSERTFVGPAV.

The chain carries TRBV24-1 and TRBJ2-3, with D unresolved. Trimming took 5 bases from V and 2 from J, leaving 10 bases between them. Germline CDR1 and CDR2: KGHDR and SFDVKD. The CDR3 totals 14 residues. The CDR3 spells CATSVGPDTDTQYF. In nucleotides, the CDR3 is TGTGCCACCAGTGTGGGTCCAGACACAGATACGCAGTATTTT.

The CDR3 nucleotides are TGTGCCTGGAGTTGGGACAGCAATCAGCCCCAGCATTTT. This translates into CAWSWDSNQPQHF. V usage is TRBV30 and J usage is TRBJ1-5; the D gene is possibly TRBD1 (5 bases). Germline V CDR1 and CDR2: GTSNPN, SVGIG (reference sequence). Trimming shortened V by 2 bases and J by 1 base, and 6 bases separated the two germline ends. The CDR3 is 13 residues long.